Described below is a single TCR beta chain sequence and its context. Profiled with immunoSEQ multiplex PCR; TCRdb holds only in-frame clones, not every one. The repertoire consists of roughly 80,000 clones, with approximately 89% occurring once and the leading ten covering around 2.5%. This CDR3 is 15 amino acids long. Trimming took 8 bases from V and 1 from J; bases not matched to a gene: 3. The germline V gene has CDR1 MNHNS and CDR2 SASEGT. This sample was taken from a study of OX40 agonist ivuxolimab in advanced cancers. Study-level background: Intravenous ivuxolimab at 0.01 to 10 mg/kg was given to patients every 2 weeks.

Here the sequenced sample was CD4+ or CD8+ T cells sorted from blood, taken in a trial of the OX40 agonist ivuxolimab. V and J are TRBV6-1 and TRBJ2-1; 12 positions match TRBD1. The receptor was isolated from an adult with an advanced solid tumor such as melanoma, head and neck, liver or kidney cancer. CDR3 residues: CASQGQGASYNEQFF. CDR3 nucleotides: TGTGCCAGCCAGGGACAGGGGGCTTCCTACAATGAGCAGTTCTTC.